The present TCR beta chain was sequenced within a study of T-cell memory formation after mild COVID-19. Overall study: The two donors had largely donor-specific TCR clusters.

This clonotype was counted at least ten times. One entry per CDR3 protein results from TCRdb running MiXCR on the 5' RACE reads. Among fewer than 15,000 distinct CDR3 sequences listed, around 12% were seen once. Sequencing used PBMCs or a T cell subset sorted from them (not recorded which). This clonotype was obtained from an adult woman who had mild COVID-19 (a few samples of this study predate the infection). Cell type and time point are not known.

As DNA, the CDR3 is TGTGCCAGCAGTCCCAATACAGGGGGTCGGGTCAACACTGAAGCTTTCTTT. Protein product: CASSPNTGGRVNTEAFF. This chain joins TRBV12-3 or TRBV12-4 and TRBJ1-1, with 8 bases fitting TRBD1. The CDR3 extends over 17 amino acids. J lost 2 bases, V lost 5 bases, and 13 bases had no gene match.